The 24 T cell receptor beta chains given below trace back to one sample, sequenced in a study of cytomegalovirus exposure and HLA in healthy donors. Primers included in the PCR were 60 Vbeta and 13 Jbeta primers. The table came from immunoSEQ multiplex PCR; TCRdb's copy has only in-frame clones and leaves some out. The data contain about 140,000 clones, under 80% of them singletons. Sample: PBMCs. The receptors were gathered from a woman between 45 and 60 years old in good health and CMV-seropositive.

V usage is TRBV9 and J usage is TRBJ2-1; D uncertain. V lost 4 bases, J lost 4 bases, and 9 bases lay in between. Germline V gives CDR1 SGDLS, CDR2 YYNGEE. The CDR3 has 13 amino acids. The CDR3 DNA is TGTGCCAGCAGCCCATCAGTTTACAATGAGCAGTTCTTC. It yields the protein CASSPSVYNEQFF.

This chain uses TRBV7-2 with TRBJ2-7; maybe TRBD1 (5 bases). Germline-derived CDR1 and CDR2 are SGHTA and FQGNSA. This CDR3 region has 15 residues. The ends were cut back, 2 bases at V and 0 bases at J, with 11 bases in the middle. CDR3 sequence reads: CASSLTGLSSYEQYF. The CDR3 nucleotides read TGTGCCAGCAGCTTAACAGGCCTTAGCTCCTACGAGCAGTACTTC.

This sequence joins TRBV7-8 and TRBJ2-3, with TRBD2 as a possible D gene (6 bases). This CDR3 region has 14 residues. V was cut by 5 bases and J by 5 bases, with 14 bases left in between. From germline, CDR1 is SGHVS and CDR2 FQNEAQ. Here the CDR3 reads CASSRGFTGDTQYF. The CDR3 DNA follows: TGTGCCAGCAGCCGGGGGTTTACGGGAGATACGCAGTATTTT.

The rearrangement uses TRBV10-3 and TRBJ1-1; D is unresolved. CDR1 ENHRY and CDR2 SYGVKD come from the germline V gene. The CDR3 is 9 amino acids. The CDR3, as DNA: TGTGCGAGGAGGGTTGAAGCTTTCTTT. Protein product: CARRVEAFF.

The rearrangement uses TRBV5-1 and TRBJ2-3; 9 positions agree with TRBD2. The germline CDR1 and CDR2 sequences are SGHRS and YFSETQ. This CDR3 has 18 residues. J lost 2 bases, V lost 3 bases, and 13 bases had no gene match. CDR3 DNA sequence: TGCGCCAGCAGCTCCCCCCAGGCGGGGGGGTCGATCACAGATACGCAGTATTTT. Its protein is CASSSPQAGGSITDTQYF.

The V and J genes are TRBV11-2 and TRBJ2-2; D possibly corresponds to TRBD2 (7 bases). CDR1 and CDR2 from the germline V gene are SGHAT and FQNNGV. CDR3 length equals 15 residues. Trimming left V 7 bases short and J 5 bases short, with 17 bases between. CDR3 nucleotide sequence: TGTGCCAGCACCCTAGGGGGGGTAAGGACCGGGGAGCTGTTTTTT. Amino acids: CASTLGGVRTGELFF.

This chain links TRBV7-3 with TRBJ1-1, with D maybe TRBD1 (6 bases). The CDR3 sequence is 13 residues long. CDR1 and CDR2 (germline): SGHTA, FQGTGA. Trimming removed 0 bases at V and 7 bases at J, with 9 bases between. This CDR3 is CASSLTQGFEAFF. DNA for the CDR3: TGTGCCAGCAGCTTAACACAGGGTTTTGAAGCTTTCTTT.

The V call is TRBV15, the J call TRBJ1-2, with 12 bases matching TRBD1. This CDR3 is built from 17 residues. Germline CDR1 reads LNHNV; CDR2 reads YYDKDF (reference sequence). Losses at the gene ends were 5 bases for V and 10 bases for J; bases not matched to a gene: 17. The CDR3 reads CATSLTYGTGGENDYTF. CDR3 nucleotides: TGTGCCACCAGCCTCACTTACGGGACAGGGGGCGAGAACGACTACACCTTC.

Here the CDR3 DNA reads TGCAGCGTCATGTGGGGAGGGGCTGGGGAGCTGTTTTTT. Protein product: CSVMWGGAGELFF. The rearrangement joins TRBV29-1 to TRBJ2-2; 7 positions match TRBD2. Germline CDR1 is SQVTM and CDR2 is ANQGSEA. V lost 6 bases and J lost 8; bases outside the gene matches: 9. The CDR3 is 13 amino acids.

The chain couples TRBV5-1 to TRBJ1-4; 11 nucleotides match TRBD1. There are 14 residues in the CDR3. V shed 4 bases, J shed 8 bases, and the junction held 4 bases outside the gene matches. The germline V gene encodes CDR1 SGHRS and CDR2 YFSETQ. The CDR3 loop is CASSGQGAGEKLFF. Written as DNA, the CDR3 is TGCGCCAGCAGCGGACAGGGGGCAGGAGAAAAACTGTTTTTT. Supplemented by reference TRBV5-1 and TRBJ1-4, the full variable domain reads KAGVTQTPRYLIKTRGQQVTLSCSPISGHRSVSWYQQTPGQGLQFLFEYFSETQRNKGNFPGRFSGRQFSNSRSEMNVSTLELGDSALYLCASSGQGAGEKLFFGSGTQLSVL.

The chain joins TRBV5-1 to TRBJ1-3; D is unresolved. Germline CDR1 is SGHRS and CDR2 is YFSETQ. Trimming removed 0 bases from V and 0 bases from J, with 10 bases in between. CDR3 length: 16 amino acids. The CDR3 here is CASSLGSPSSGNTIYF. The CDR3 DNA follows: TGCGCCAGCAGCTTGGGTTCCCCGAGCTCTGGAAACACCATATATTTT. Filled out from reference TRBV5-1 and TRBJ1-3, the complete variable domain reads KAGVTQTPRYLIKTRGQQVTLSCSPISGHRSVSWYQQTPGQGLQFLFEYFSETQRNKGNFPGRFSGRQFSNSRSEMNVSTLELGDSALYLCASSLGSPSSGNTIYFGEGSWLTVV.

This chain uses TRBV18 with TRBJ1-1; D might be TRBD1 (6 bases). Germline CDR1 is KGHSH and CDR2 is LQKENI. The CDR3 loop spans 17 amino acids. Trimming cost V 3 bases and J 4 bases, with 21 bases left between them. CDR3 protein: CASSPRQGTLGGTEAFF. The DNA of the CDR3 is TGTGCCAGCTCACCGAGGCAGGGGACCCTAGGGGGCACTGAAGCTTTCTTT.

This clone was detected a few times. The V call is TRBV20-1, the J call TRBJ1-1; D call uncertain. The CDR3 runs 11 residues. The germline V gene encodes CDR1 DFQATT and CDR2 SNEGSKA (reference sequence). The V end was cut by 2 bases, the J end by 8 bases, with 9 bases between. The CDR3 nucleotides read TGCAGTGCTAGATCCCCGCGAGAAGCTTTCTTT. Translated, it gives CSARSPREAFF.

The chain carries TRBV29-1 and TRBJ2-7; 7 bases line up with TRBD1. CDR1 is SQVTM and CDR2 is ANQGSEA in the germline V gene. The CDR3 extends over 12 amino acids. V lost 6 bases, J lost 2 bases, and 4 bases stayed unmatched. CDR3 sequence: CSVTGVTYEQYF. As DNA, the CDR3 is TGCAGCGTAACAGGGGTAACCTACGAGCAGTACTTC.

The CDR3 region has the DNA TGTGCCAGCAGTCGACAGGGTTATGGCTACACCTTC. Translating it yields CASSRQGYGYTF. This rearrangement joins TRBV28 to TRBJ1-2; TRBD1 matches 7 bases. Germline V gene data show CDR1 as MDHEN and CDR2 as SYDVKM. This CDR3 has 12 amino acids. The J segment lost 5 bases and the V segment lost 5 bases, leaving 2 bases of the junction unmatched.

V usage is TRBV6-5 and J usage is TRBJ1-4; D possibly corresponds to TRBD1 (6 bases). This CDR3 region has 14 residues. Germline CDR1 and CDR2: MNHEY and SVGAGI. V dropped 5 bases and J dropped 8 bases, with 15 bases sitting between them. CDR3 in DNA: TGTGCCAGCAGTACCGAAACAGGGTCCGAAAAACTGTTTTTT. Its translation: CASSTETGSEKLFF.

The rearrangement joins TRBV6-6 to TRBJ1-2, with D tentatively TRBD1 (6 bases). V gave up 6 bases and J gave up 2 bases, with 10 bases separating them. This CDR3 region has 13 residues. Per germline, CDR1 MNHNY and CDR2 SVGAGI (reference sequence). This chain's CDR3 is CASSYTGNYGYTF. The CDR3 DNA reads TGTGCCAGCAGCTACACAGGGAACTATGGCTACACCTTC.

This clone showed up just once. The chain links TRBV7-2 to TRBJ2-1; tentatively, D is TRBD2 (7 bases). Looked up from germline, CDR1 is SGHTA and CDR2 is FQGNSA. The CDR3 has 17 residues. Trimming cost V 1 base and J 7 bases, with 20 bases left between them. The CDR3 DNA follows: TGTGCCAGCAGCTTAGAAACCTGGGGGGGCCTGGGGAATGAGCAGTTCTTC. Protein product: CASSLETWGGLGNEQFF.

J is TRBJ2-2 and V is TRBV4-3; TRBD1 is a possible D gene (6 bases). From germline, CDR1 is LGHNA and CDR2 YSLEER. Deletions cut 0 bases from V and 9 bases from J, with 11 bases between. The CDR3 covers 14 residues. The CDR3 region has the DNA TGCGCCAGCAGCCAAGATGTCCGGGACAGGGAGCTGTTTTTT. Protein sequence: CASSQDVRDRELFF.

This rearrangement joins TRBV27 to TRBJ2-1, with 9 nucleotides matching TRBD2. The germline gives CDR1 MNHEY, CDR2 SMNVEV (reference sequence). This CDR3 is built from 15 residues. The ends lost 7 bases at V and 9 bases at J; junction bases unmatched: 13. The CDR3 reads CASILLRGGAFEQFF. In DNA, the CDR3 is TGTGCCAGCATCCTCCTCCGCGGGGGGGCGTTTGAGCAGTTCTTC.

This clone was observed once. The chain is built from TRBV5-4 and TRBJ1-2; a weak D match, TRBD1 (6 bases). The CDR3 sequence is 15 residues long. In germline, CDR1 is SGHNT, CDR2 YYREEE (reference sequence). V was trimmed by 2 bases and J by 6 bases, leaving 17 bases between them. CDR3 coding DNA: TGTGCCAGCAGCTTACTGGGGGGGGGCATGGATGGCTACACCTTC. Translating gives CASSLLGGGMDGYTF.

CDR3: CASSVGGGAYGYTF. The CDR3 nucleotides are TGTGCCAGCAGCGTAGGTGGAGGGGCCTATGGCTACACCTTC. This chain uses TRBV9 with TRBJ1-2, with D possibly being TRBD1 (5 bases). This CDR3 comprises 14 residues. Germline V lookup: CDR1 SGDLS, CDR2 YYNGEE. Trimming cost V 0 bases and J 4 bases, with 10 bases left between them.

The chain is built from TRBV11-2 and TRBJ2-1; possible D gene TRBD2, 5 bases. Between the trimmed V and J ends, which lost 4 bases and 0 bases, there was a span of 16 bases. Germline loops: CDR1 SGHAT, CDR2 FQNNGV. This CDR3 contains 17 residues. CDR3 nucleotides: TGTGCCAGCAGCTCACGGGGTCAGGTTTACTCCTACAATGAGCAGTTCTTC. As protein: CASSSRGQVYSYNEQFF.

The genes are TRBV6-5 and TRBJ1-4, with D possibly TRBD1 on 5 matching bases. This CDR3 has 12 amino acids. Germline CDR1 reads MNHEY; CDR2 reads SVGAGI. V lost 6 bases and J lost 8, with 10 bases in between. DNA for the CDR3: TGTGCCAGCAGCTATACAGGAGAAAAACTGTTTTTT. Its translation: CASSYTGEKLFF.